A selection of T cell receptor beta chains follows, all from one sample in a study of radiation and T cells in renal cell carcinoma. TCRdb's table, derived via immunoSEQ multiplex PCR, lists solely in-frame clones and lacks some. The table has tens of thousands of clones, approximately 80% seen once. Sequenced here: blood, sampled from a patient whose treatment included radiotherapy and nephrectomy. The receptors shown here come from a woman in her 70s with renal cell carcinoma. The conserved cysteine and the conserved F or W are not part of the CDR3 here. The order of the fields is CDR3 length, V gene, CDR3 protein.

length: 10; V: TRBV19; CDR3: ATQVRGQGLF
length: 14; V: TRBV21-1; CDR3: ASSRYRAGLYNEQF
length: 13; V: TRBV6-5; CDR3: ASSITAGQGNEQF
length: 13; V: TRBV19; CDR3: ASSYGYLSGNTIY
length: 13; V: TRBV5-1; CDR3: ASSLVGGASEKLF
length: 11; V: TRBV9; CDR3: ASSPRDSYEQY
length: 13; V: TRBV7-2; CDR3: ASSLVGQVGEKLF
length: 14; V: TRBV6-6; CDR3: ASSSSTGTGREKLF
length: 11; V: TRBV6-5; CDR3: ASGPDRAREQY
length: 13; V: TRBV9; CDR3: ASSVGWGGTETQY
length: 12; V: TRBV5-1; CDR3: ASSLGTPQETQY
length: 11; V: TRBV7-9; CDR3: ASSLWENTEAF